This T cell receptor (beta chain) was identified in a study of breast tumors, draining lymph nodes, adjacent tissues. Trimming left V 7 bases short and J 2 bases short, with 11 bases between. There are 13 residues in the CDR3. CDR1 is MNHNS, CDR2 SASEGT, per germline. TCRdb re-analysed the multiplex PCR reads in MiXCR, keeping a single row per CDR3 protein. The data hold 190,000 or so distinct CDR3 sequences, with around 33% observed a single time. The study's findings and limits: Data fit most tumor T cells coming from lymph node, expanding in tumor. Tumor TCR diversity was below lymph nodes but above nontumor tissue. Compared with basal-like, luminal-like tumors shared significantly more repertoire with nontumor tissue.

The lymph nodes were axillary draining lymph nodes from breast cancer patients. This clonotype was found a few times. Its antigen remains unidentified. This TCR derives from a female donor with breast cancer. Some clones in this sample may be carry-over from other donors' samples. Input material: axillary lymph node tissue. The rearrangement uses TRBV6-1 and TRBJ1-2; D ambiguous. The CDR3 bases are TGTGCCAGCAAGCACAGAACAAACTATGGCTACACCTTC. Translating it yields CASKHRTNYGYTF.